This entry is about one T cell receptor (beta chain). Antigen unknown. Naive CD8+ T cells showed a CD45RO-CCR7+CD27+CD95- phenotype. The sample originates from a study of CXCR3-negative and CXCR3-positive naive CD8 T cells. Overall study context: The TRB read total, 120 million to 150 million, broke down to about 1.5 +/- 0.3 million reads per library. Overall study results and limits: Both naive subsets, CXCR3-negative and CXCR3-positive, displayed similar TRBV-TRBJ usage, unlike memory cells. Greater hydrophobicity was found in TRB CDR3s of CXCR3-positive naive cells than of CXCR3-negative naive cells. For memory CD8+ cells diversity was much lower, but both naive subsets had comparably high diversity.

The TRB libraries of cDNA were built by UMI-labeled 5' RACE. TCRdb re-called the 5' RACE reads, yielding one record per CDR3 amino acid sequence without DNA. Its table records 150,000 to 180,000 distinct CDR3 sequences. There are 15 residues in the CDR3. This chain connects TRBV12-3 or TRBV12-4 to TRBJ2-7; the D gene TCRdb calls, TRBD2, cannot be checked with no DNA. The sequencing input was naive CXCR3+ CD8+ T cells from blood. Subset described: CD45RO-CCR7+CD27+CD95- naive CD8+ T cells expressing CXCR3 (TNR3+). The receptor comes from a human donor in good health. Some clones in this sample may be carry-over from other donors' samples. The CDR3 protein is CASSLMAGGGYEQYF.